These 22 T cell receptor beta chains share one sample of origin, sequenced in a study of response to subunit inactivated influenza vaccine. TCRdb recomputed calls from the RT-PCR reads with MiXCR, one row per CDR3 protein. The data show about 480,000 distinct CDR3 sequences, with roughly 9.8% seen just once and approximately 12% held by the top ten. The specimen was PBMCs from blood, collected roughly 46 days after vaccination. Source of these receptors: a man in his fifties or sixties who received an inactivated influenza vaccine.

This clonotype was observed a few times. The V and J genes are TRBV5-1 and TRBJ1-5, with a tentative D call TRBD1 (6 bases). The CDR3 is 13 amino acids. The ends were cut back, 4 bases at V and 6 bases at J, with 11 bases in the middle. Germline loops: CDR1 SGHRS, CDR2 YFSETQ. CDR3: CASSIEGGQPQHF. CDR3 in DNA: TGCGCCAGCAGCATAGAGGGGGGTCAGCCCCAGCATTTT.

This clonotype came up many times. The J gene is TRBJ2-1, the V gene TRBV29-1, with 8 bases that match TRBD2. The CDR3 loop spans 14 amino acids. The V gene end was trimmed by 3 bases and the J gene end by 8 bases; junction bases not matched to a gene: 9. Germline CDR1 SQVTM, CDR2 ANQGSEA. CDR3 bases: TGCAGCGTTGACCTGACTAGCGTCGTTGATGAGCAGTTCTTC. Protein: CSVDLTSVVDEQFF.

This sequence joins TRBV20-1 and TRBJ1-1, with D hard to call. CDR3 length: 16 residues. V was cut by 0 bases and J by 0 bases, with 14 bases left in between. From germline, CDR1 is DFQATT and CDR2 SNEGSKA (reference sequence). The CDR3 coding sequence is TGCAGTGCTAGAGATCCCCGTCGACTTGTGAACACTGAAGCTTTCTTT. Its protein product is CSARDPRRLVNTEAFF.

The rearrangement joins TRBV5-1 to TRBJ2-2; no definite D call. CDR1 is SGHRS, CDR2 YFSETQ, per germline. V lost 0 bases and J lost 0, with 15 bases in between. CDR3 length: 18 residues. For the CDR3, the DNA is TGCGCCAGCAGCTTGGAGGGTATTACATCCGCGAACACCGGGGAGCTGTTTTTT. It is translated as CASSLEGITSANTGELFF. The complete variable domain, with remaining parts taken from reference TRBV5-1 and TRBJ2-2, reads KAGVTQTPRYLIKTRGQQVTLSCSPISGHRSVSWYQQTPGQGLQFLFEYFSETQRNKGNFPGRFSGRQFSNSRSEMNVSTLELGDSALYLCASSLEGITSANTGELFFGEGSRLTVL.

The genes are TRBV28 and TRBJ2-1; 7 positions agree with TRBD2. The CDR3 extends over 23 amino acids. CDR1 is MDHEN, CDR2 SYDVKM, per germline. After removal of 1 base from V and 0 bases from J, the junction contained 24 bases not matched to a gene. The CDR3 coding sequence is TGTGCCAGCAGTTTATCCCTAGATCCCAAACAAACAACGCGGGAGAGCTCCTACAATGAGCAGTTCTTC. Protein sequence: CASSLSLDPKQTTRESSYNEQFF.

The CDR3 loop is CASRDGPSYNEQFF. The CDR3 bases are TGTGCCAGCAGAGACGGGCCCTCCTACAATGAGCAGTTCTTC. The rearrangement links TRBV2 to TRBJ2-1; no reliable D call. The V end lost 6 bases, the J end lost 0 bases, and 9 bases lay between the germline ends. The V gene's germline CDR1 is SNHLY and CDR2 FYNNEI. The CDR3 sequence is 14 residues long. Filled out from reference TRBV2 and TRBJ2-1, the complete variable domain reads EPEVTQTPSHQVTQMGQEVILRCVPISNHLYFYWYRQILGQKVEFLVSFYNNEISEKSEIFDDQFSVERPDGSNFTLKIRSTKLEDSAMYFCASRDGPSYNEQFFGPGTRLTVL.

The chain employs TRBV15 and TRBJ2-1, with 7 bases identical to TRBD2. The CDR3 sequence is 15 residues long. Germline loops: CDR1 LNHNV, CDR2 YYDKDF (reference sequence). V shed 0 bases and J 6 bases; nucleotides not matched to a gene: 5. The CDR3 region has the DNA TGTGCCACCAGCAGAGATCGGGCTAGCGGCAATGAGCAGTTCTTC. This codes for CATSRDRASGNEQFF.

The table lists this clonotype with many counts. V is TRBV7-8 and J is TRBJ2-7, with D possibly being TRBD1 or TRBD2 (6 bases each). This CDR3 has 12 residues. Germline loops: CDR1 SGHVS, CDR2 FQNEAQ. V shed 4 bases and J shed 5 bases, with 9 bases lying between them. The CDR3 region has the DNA TGTGCCAGCAGCTCGGGGGACAACGAGCAGTACTTC. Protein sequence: CASSSGDNEQYF.

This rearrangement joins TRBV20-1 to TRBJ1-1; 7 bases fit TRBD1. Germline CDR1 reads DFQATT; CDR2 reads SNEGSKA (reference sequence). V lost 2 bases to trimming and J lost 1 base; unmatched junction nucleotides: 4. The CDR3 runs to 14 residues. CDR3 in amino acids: CSARSRTGNTEAFF. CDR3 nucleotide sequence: TGCAGTGCTAGATCCCGGACAGGGAACACTGAAGCTTTCTTT.

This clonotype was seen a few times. CDR3 amino acids: CATSLTASSYEQYF. The CDR3 DNA follows: TGTGCCACCAGCCTTACGGCGAGCTCCTACGAGCAGTACTTC. The V call is TRBV15, the J call TRBJ2-7; D is uncertain. V lost 5 bases and J 0 bases, leaving 11 bases between the germline ends. CDR3 size: 14 residues. CDR1 LNHNV and CDR2 YYDKDF come from the germline V gene (reference sequence).

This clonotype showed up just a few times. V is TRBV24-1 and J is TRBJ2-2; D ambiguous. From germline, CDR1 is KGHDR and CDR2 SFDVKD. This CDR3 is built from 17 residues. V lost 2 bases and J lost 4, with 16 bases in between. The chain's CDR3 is CATSDSRSMKVTGELFF. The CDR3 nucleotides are TGTGCCACCAGTGATTCTAGGTCTATGAAGGTCACCGGGGAGCTGTTTTTT.

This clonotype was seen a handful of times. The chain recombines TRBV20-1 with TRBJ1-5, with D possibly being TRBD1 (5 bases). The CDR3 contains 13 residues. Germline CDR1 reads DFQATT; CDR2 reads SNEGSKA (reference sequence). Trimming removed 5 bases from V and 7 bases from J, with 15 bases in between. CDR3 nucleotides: TGCAGTGCTTCCTCGACAGCAAGGCAGCCCCAGCATTTT. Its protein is CSASSTARQPQHF.

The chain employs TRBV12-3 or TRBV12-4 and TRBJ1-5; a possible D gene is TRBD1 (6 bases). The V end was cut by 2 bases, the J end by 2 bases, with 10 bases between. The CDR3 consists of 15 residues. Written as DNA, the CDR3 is TGTGCCAGCAGTTTAAGGGCAGGGGGCAATCAGCCCCAGCATTTT. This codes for CASSLRAGGNQPQHF.

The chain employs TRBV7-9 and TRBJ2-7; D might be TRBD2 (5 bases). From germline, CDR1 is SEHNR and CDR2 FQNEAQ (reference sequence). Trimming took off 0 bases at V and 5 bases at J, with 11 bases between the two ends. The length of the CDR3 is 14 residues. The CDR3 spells CASSLAREVDEQYF. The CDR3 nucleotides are TGTGCCAGCAGCTTAGCCCGGGAAGTCGACGAGCAGTACTTC. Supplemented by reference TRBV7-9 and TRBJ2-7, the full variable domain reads DTGVSQNPRHKITKRGQNVTFRCDPISEHNRLYWYRQTLGQGPEFLTYFQNEAQLEKSRLLSDRFSAERPKGSFSTLEIQRTEQGDSAMYLCASSLAREVDEQYFGPGTRLTVT.

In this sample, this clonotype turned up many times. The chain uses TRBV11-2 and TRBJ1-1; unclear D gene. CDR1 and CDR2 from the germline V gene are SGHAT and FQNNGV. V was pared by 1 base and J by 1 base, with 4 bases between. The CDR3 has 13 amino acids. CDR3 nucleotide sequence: TGTGCCAGCAGCTTAGGGTCGAACACTGAAGCTTTCTTT. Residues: CASSLGSNTEAFF.

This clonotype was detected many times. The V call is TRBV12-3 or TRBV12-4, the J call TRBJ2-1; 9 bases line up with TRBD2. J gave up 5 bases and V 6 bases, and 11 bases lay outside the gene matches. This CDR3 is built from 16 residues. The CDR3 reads CASRPSGATFHNEQFF. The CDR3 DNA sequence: TGTGCCAGCAGACCTAGCGGGGCAACCTTTCACAATGAGCAGTTCTTC.

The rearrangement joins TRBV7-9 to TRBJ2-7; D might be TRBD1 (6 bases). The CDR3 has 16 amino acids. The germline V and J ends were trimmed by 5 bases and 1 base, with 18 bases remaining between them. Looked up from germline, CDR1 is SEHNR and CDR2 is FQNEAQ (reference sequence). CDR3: CASSLLPGEHSYEQYF. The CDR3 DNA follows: TGTGCCAGCAGCCTCCTACCAGGGGAGCATTCCTACGAGCAGTACTTC.

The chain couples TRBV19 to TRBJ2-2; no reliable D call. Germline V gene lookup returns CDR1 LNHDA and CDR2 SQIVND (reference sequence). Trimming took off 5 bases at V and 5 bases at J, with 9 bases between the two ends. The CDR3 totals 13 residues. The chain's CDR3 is CASSATVTGELFF. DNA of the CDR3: TGTGCCAGTAGTGCAACTGTGACCGGGGAGCTGTTTTTT.

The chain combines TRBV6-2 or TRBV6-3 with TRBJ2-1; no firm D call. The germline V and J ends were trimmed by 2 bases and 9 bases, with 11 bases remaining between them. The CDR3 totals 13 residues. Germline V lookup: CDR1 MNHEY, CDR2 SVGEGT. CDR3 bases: TGTGCCAGCAGTTACGTTAGTACGACTGAGCAGTTCTTC. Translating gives CASSYVSTTEQFF.

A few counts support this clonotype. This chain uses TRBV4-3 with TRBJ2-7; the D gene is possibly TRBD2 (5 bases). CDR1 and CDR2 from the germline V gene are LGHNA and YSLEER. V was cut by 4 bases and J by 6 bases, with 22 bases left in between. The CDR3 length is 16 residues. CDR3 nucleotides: TGCGCCAGCAGCCCGGACCGGGGAGCCAGTGGTTTCGAGCAGTACTTC. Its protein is CASSPDRGASGFEQYF.

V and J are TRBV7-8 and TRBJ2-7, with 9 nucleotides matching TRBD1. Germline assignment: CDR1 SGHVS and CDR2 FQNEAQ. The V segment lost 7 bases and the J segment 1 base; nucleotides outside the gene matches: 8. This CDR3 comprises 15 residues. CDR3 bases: TGTGCCAGCAACCATGGGACAGGGCTTTCCTACGAGCAGTACTTC. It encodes CASNHGTGLSYEQYF.

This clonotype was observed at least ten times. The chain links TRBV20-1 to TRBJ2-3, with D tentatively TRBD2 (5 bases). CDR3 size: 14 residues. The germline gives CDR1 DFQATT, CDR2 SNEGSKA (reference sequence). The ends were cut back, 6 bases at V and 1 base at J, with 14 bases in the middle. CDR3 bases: TGCAGTGCCTTCTCCGGGGTGGGCACAGATACGCAGTATTTT. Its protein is CSAFSGVGTDTQYF.